The 31 T cell receptor beta chains below all came from one sample that was sequenced in a study of control samples from healthy donors and cancer patients. Generated by immunoSEQ multiplex PCR, the TCRdb table keeps only in-frame clones and is missing some. The sample consists of around 80,000 clones, around 93% of them appearing once. Sequenced input: blood. Receptors were obtained from a woman aged 25 to 39 in good health.

The V gene is TRBV9, the J gene TRBJ2-2; D is ambiguous. CDR1 is SGDLS, CDR2 YYNGEE, per germline. V was clipped by 1 base and J by 2 bases, with 6 bases between them. The CDR3 covers 14 residues. The CDR3 nucleotides are TGTGCCAGCAGCGTAATTTCCAACACCGGGGAGCTGTTTTTT. Its protein product is CASSVISNTGELFF.

The chain has TRBV7-9 and TRBJ2-5; no clear D. Looked up from germline, CDR1 is SEHNR and CDR2 is FQNEAQ (reference sequence). V was clipped by 3 bases and J by 2 bases, with 10 bases between them. The CDR3 runs 14 residues. The CDR3 spells CASSFSTSQETQYF. CDR3 DNA: TGTGCCAGCAGCTTTTCTACATCGCAAGAGACCCAGTACTTC.

This clone was detected only once. V is TRBV14 and J is TRBJ2-2, with D perhaps assigned TRBD1 or TRBD2 (5 bases each). Deletions cut 7 bases from V and 0 bases from J, with 18 bases between. Per the germline V gene, CDR1 is SGHDN and CDR2 is FVKESK. The CDR3 sequence is 17 residues long. The CDR3: CASTLGTHTSNTGELFF. As DNA, the CDR3 is TGTGCCAGCACCCTGGGGACGCATACCTCGAACACCGGGGAGCTGTTTTTT. The complete variable domain, with remaining parts taken from reference TRBV14 and TRBJ2-2, reads EAGVTQFPSHSVIEKGQTVTLRCDPISGHDNLYWYRRVMGKEIKFLLHFVKESKQDESGMPNNRFLAERTGGTYSTLKVQPAELEDSGVYFCASTLGTHTSNTGELFFGEGSRLTVL.

The rearrangement joins TRBV5-8 to TRBJ1-1; D is unclear. Trimming pared 4 bases from V and 1 base from J, leaving 14 bases between. CDR1 SGHTS and CDR2 YDEGEE come from the germline V gene. CDR3 size: 15 residues. In DNA form, the CDR3 reads TGTGCCAGCAGCCGAGGACGGACCACGAACACTGAAGCTTTCTTT. Its protein product is CASSRGRTTNTEAFF.

This clone was seen only once. This sequence joins TRBV28 and TRBJ2-1; D gene ambiguous. CDR3 length: 15 residues. Germline V CDR1 and CDR2: MDHEN, SYDVKM. Trimming shortened V by 6 bases and J by 0 bases, and 12 bases separated the two germline ends. The CDR3 loop is CASREYPSSYNEQFF. The CDR3 DNA sequence: TGTGCCAGCAGAGAGTACCCGAGCTCCTACAATGAGCAGTTCTTC.

The chain combines TRBV11-2 with TRBJ1-1; 11 bases are shared with TRBD1. CDR1 SGHAT and CDR2 FQNNGV come from the germline V gene. V was pared by 0 bases and J by 4 bases, with 1 base of the junction left unmatched. This CDR3 region has 15 residues. The CDR3 loop is CASSLDGTGGTEAFF. The CDR3 DNA follows: TGTGCCAGCAGCTTAGATGGGACAGGGGGCACTGAAGCTTTCTTT.

The V call is TRBV24-1, the J call TRBJ2-1; D possibly corresponds to TRBD1 (5 bases). Germline values: CDR1 KGHDR, CDR2 SFDVKD. CDR3 length: 15 amino acids. Trimming removed 1 base at V and 8 bases at J, with 14 bases between. CDR3 DNA sequence: TGTGCCACCAGTGATTTTCAGGGTGTAAAGGATGAGCAGTTCTTC. It specifies CATSDFQGVKDEQFF.

The chain carries TRBV15 and TRBJ1-5, with D unresolved. The V end was cut by 1 base, the J end by 4 bases, with 5 bases between. The germline CDR1 and CDR2 sequences are LNHNV and YYDKDF (reference sequence). The CDR3 contains 13 residues. CDR3 in DNA: TGTGCCACCAGCAGAGTCGGAAATCAGCCCCAGCATTTT. This translates into CATSRVGNQPQHF.

The chain is built from TRBV3-1 (or the pseudogene TRBV3-2) and TRBJ1-3; D not resolved. The CDR3 is 15 amino acids. Trimming removed 2 bases from V and 0 bases from J, with 8 bases in between. Per germline, CDR1 LGHDT and CDR2 YNNKEL (reference sequence). Here the CDR3 reads CASSQMGFSGNTIYF. CDR3 in DNA: TGTGCCAGCAGCCAAATGGGATTCTCTGGAAACACCATATATTTT.

This clone occurred once. This chain links TRBV6-4 with TRBJ1-1, with D uncertain. The germline V gene encodes CDR1 MRHNA and CDR2 SNTAGT. The CDR3 is made up of 12 amino acids. Trimming shortened V by 4 bases and J by 4 bases, and 7 bases separated the two germline ends. The CDR3 DNA reads TGTGCCAGCAGTGGCACGGGCACTGAAGCTTTCTTT. It is translated as CASSGTGTEAFF.

This clone was seen more than once but under ten times. CDR3: CASGLVVAGEPYSNQPQHF. The CDR3 DNA reads as TGTGCTAGTGGTTTGGTTGTGGCAGGGGAACCTTATAGCAATCAGCCCCAGCATTTT. The V gene is TRBV12-5, the J gene TRBJ1-5, with D possibly matching TRBD1 (6 bases). In germline, CDR1 is LGHNT, CDR2 FRNRAP. Trimming took off 0 bases at V and 0 bases at J, with 18 bases between the two ends. The CDR3 is 19 residues long.

The V gene is TRBV12-3 or TRBV12-4, the J gene TRBJ1-2; D unresolved. The CDR3 totals 13 residues. V lost 8 bases to trimming and J lost 7 bases, with 17 bases between them. This CDR3 reads CASAQPGDFGYTF. The CDR3 DNA sequence: TGTGCCAGCGCCCAACCCGGGGATTTTGGCTACACCTTC.

V and J are TRBV2 and TRBJ1-1; no reliable D call. V lost 6 bases and J 6 bases, leaving 8 bases between the germline ends. Germline V gene lookup returns CDR1 SNHLY and CDR2 FYNNEI. The CDR3 length is 11 residues. CDR3: CASRITAEAFF. CDR3 in DNA: TGTGCCAGCAGAATCACGGCTGAAGCTTTCTTT.

The J gene is TRBJ1-2, the V gene TRBV6-5; no clear D gene. Trimming stripped 5 bases from V and 4 bases from J, with 17 bases between. Germline V gene lookup returns CDR1 MNHEY and CDR2 SVGAGI. The CDR3 contains 15 residues. DNA for the CDR3: TGTGCCAGCAGTCCTACCCGCTACAGCGGCTATGGCTACACCTTC. This sequence encodes CASSPTRYSGYGYTF.

The rearrangement links TRBV24-1 to TRBJ2-3; no clear D gene. CDR3 length: 16 residues. Germline V CDR1 and CDR2: KGHDR, SFDVKD. V dropped 1 base and J dropped 1 base, with 11 bases sitting between them. CDR3 sequence: CATSDFGGRGTDTQYF. The CDR3 DNA sequence: TGTGCCACCAGTGATTTTGGCGGACGGGGCACAGATACGCAGTATTTT.

The gene calls are TRBV6-6 and TRBJ2-4; possibly TRBD2 for D (7 bases). Trimming shortened V by 6 bases and J by 8 bases, and 17 bases separated the two germline ends. Germline V gives CDR1 MNHNY, CDR2 SVGAGI (reference sequence). CDR3 size: 14 residues. CDR3 DNA sequence: TGTGCCAGCAGGTTTCGGGGGGCTGGGGACATTCAGTACTTC. It is translated as CASRFRGAGDIQYF.

This rearrangement joins TRBV28 to TRBJ1-1; 8 bases are shared with TRBD1. V was clipped by 7 bases and J by 4 bases; unmatched bases: 5. The CDR3 has 13 residues. CDR1 is MDHEN and CDR2 is SYDVKM in the germline V gene. CDR3 in DNA: TGTGCCAGCAACAGGGGGGTAAGCACTGAAGCTTTCTTT. Translating it yields CASNRGVSTEAFF.

A single count supports this clone. The rearrangement links TRBV11-2 to TRBJ2-1; 9 bases fit TRBD2. Germline assignment: CDR1 SGHAT and CDR2 FQNNGV. The trim removed 5 bases at V and 6 bases at J, leaving 8 bases unmatched. This CDR3 is 15 amino acids long. Written as DNA, the CDR3 is TGTGCCAGCAGCGCAGCGGGGGGCCTGGGCAATGAGCAGTTCTTC. The encoded protein is CASSAAGGLGNEQFF.

This chain uses TRBV24-1 with TRBJ2-1; no firm D call. Trimming pared 3 bases from V and 6 bases from J, leaving 14 bases between. From germline, CDR1 is KGHDR and CDR2 SFDVKD. CDR3 size: 15 residues. In DNA form, the CDR3 reads TGTGCCACCAGTGATACTTTCGCCAAAGGCAATGAGCAGTTCTTC. Its translation: CATSDTFAKGNEQFF.

This rearrangement joins TRBV5-1 to TRBJ1-1; D is unclear. Germline assignment: CDR1 SGHRS and CDR2 YFSETQ. The CDR3 has 15 residues. V was trimmed by 0 bases and J by 1 base, leaving 10 bases between them. CDR3 sequence reads: CASSLVASRNTEAFF. The DNA for the CDR3 is TGCGCCAGCAGCTTGGTGGCGAGTCGGAACACTGAAGCTTTCTTT.

The chain combines TRBV21-1 with TRBJ1-2. TRBV21-1 is assigned pseudogene status. This CDR3 is 9 amino acids long. This CDR3 reads CASRYGYTF. The CDR3 DNA follows: TGTGCCAGCCGCTATGGCTACACCTTC.

The chain recombines TRBV7-9 with TRBJ1-1; no clear D. Germline V gene data show CDR1 as SEHNR and CDR2 as FQNEAQ (reference sequence). The V end lost 6 bases, the J end lost 3 bases, and 5 bases lay between the germline ends. The CDR3 runs to 11 residues. CDR3 amino acids: CASSQYTEAFF. As DNA, the CDR3 is TGTGCCAGCAGTCAATACACTGAAGCTTTCTTT.

The table lists this clone with a few counts. V gene TRBV19 combines with J gene TRBJ1-5; 8 bases are shared with TRBD1. The CDR3 spans 14 residues. The germline gives CDR1 LNHDA, CDR2 SQIVND (reference sequence). J lost 5 bases, V lost 6 bases, and 6 bases had no gene match. CDR3 region: CASSKGQGHQPQHF. CDR3 nucleotides: TGTGCCAGTAGCAAAGGACAGGGCCATCAGCCCCAGCATTTT.

The genes are TRBV6-1 and TRBJ1-5, with D uncertain. Trimming cost V 3 bases and J 0 bases, with 15 bases left between them. CDR3 length equals 17 residues. Germline CDR1 MNHNS, CDR2 SASEGT. In nucleotides, the CDR3 is TGTGCCAGCAGTGAGGGAGTTACCCCGTATAGCAATCAGCCCCAGCATTTT. Its protein is CASSEGVTPYSNQPQHF.

The CDR3 sequence: CSVTDRVGQPQHF. The CDR3 bases are TGCAGCGTTACGGACAGGGTTGGCCAGCCCCAGCATTTT. This rearrangement joins TRBV29-1 to TRBJ1-5; TRBD1 matches at 8 bases. Germline lookup yields CDR1 SQVTM and CDR2 ANQGSEA. After removal of 5 bases from V and 7 bases from J, the junction contained 7 bases not matched to a gene. The CDR3 runs 13 residues.

This chain links TRBV6-1 with TRBJ1-2, with D maybe TRBD1 (6 bases). The germline V gene encodes CDR1 MNHNS and CDR2 SASEGT. This CDR3 is built from 15 residues. Trimming pared 3 bases from V and 2 bases from J, leaving 13 bases between. The CDR3: CASSERTAANYGYTF. The CDR3 coding sequence is TGTGCCAGCAGTGAGAGGACAGCAGCAAACTATGGCTACACCTTC.

The chain links TRBV5-1 to TRBJ1-4; D may be TRBD1 (5 bases). The V end was cut by 0 bases, the J end by 5 bases, with 11 bases between. Germline V gene lookup returns CDR1 SGHRS and CDR2 YFSETQ. There are 15 residues in the CDR3. The CDR3 reads CASSLVGEGNEKLFF. The CDR3 DNA reads as TGCGCCAGCAGCTTGGTAGGGGAAGGAAATGAAAAACTGTTTTTT.

The chain joins TRBV6-1 to TRBJ1-1; the match to TRBD1 covers 7 bases. Germline V lookup: CDR1 MNHNS, CDR2 SASEGT. V lost 0 bases, J lost 6 bases, and 4 bases stayed unmatched. This CDR3 region has 14 residues. The CDR3 sequence is CASSEARTGAEAFF. As DNA, the CDR3 is TGTGCCAGCAGTGAAGCGCGCACAGGGGCTGAAGCTTTCTTT.

This chain uses TRBV6-4 with TRBJ2-4, with D uncertain. Germline V gene lookup returns CDR1 MRHNA and CDR2 SNTAGT. CDR3 size: 14 residues. Trimming stripped 6 bases from V and 0 bases from J, with 9 bases between. CDR3 loop: CASRLRLAKNIQYF. The CDR3 DNA reads as TGTGCCAGCAGGTTGCGACTAGCCAAAAACATTCAGTACTTC.

V and J are TRBV28 and TRBJ1-2; TRBD1 aligns across 7 bases. CDR1 and CDR2 from the germline V gene are MDHEN and SYDVKM. CDR3 length: 16 residues. V was pared by 2 bases and J by 3 bases, with 9 bases of the junction left unmatched. CDR3 bases: TGTGCCAGCAGTTTAGACAGGGCGGTCACTTACTATGGCTACACCTTC. Translation gives CASSLDRAVTYYGYTF.

The CDR3 DNA is TGCGCCAGCAGCTTGGACACAGGGGAGTATGAGCAGTTCTTC. The encoded protein is CASSLDTGEYEQFF. V is TRBV5-1 and J is TRBJ2-1; 7 bases are shared with TRBD1. CDR3 length equals 14 residues. The junction had 5 bases not matched to a gene; V was cut back by 0 bases and J by 8 bases. Germline CDR1 SGHRS, CDR2 YFSETQ. The full variable domain, rest sourced from reference TRBV5-1 and TRBJ2-1, is KAGVTQTPRYLIKTRGQQVTLSCSPISGHRSVSWYQQTPGQGLQFLFEYFSETQRNKGNFPGRFSGRQFSNSRSEMNVSTLELGDSALYLCASSLDTGEYEQFFGPGTRLTVL.